Shown below are 29 T cell receptor beta chains from a single sample sequenced in a study of T cell responses to AZD1222 COVID-19 vaccine. Only in-frame clones appear in the TCRdb table, and some are missing; sequencing was by immunoSEQ multiplex PCR. The sample holds around 140,000 clones, roughly nine tenths seen once. Material: peripheral blood, obtained on day 0 of AZD1222 vaccination. The receptors were gathered from an adult in good health.

This clone was counted once. V and J are TRBV28 and TRBJ1-6, with unresolved D. Germline V gene lookup returns CDR1 MDHEN and CDR2 SYDVKM. The CDR3 runs to 14 residues. The V and J ends lost 4 bases and 1 base respectively, with 5 bases between them. CDR3 bases: TGTGCCAGCAGTTCCGGGTCCTATAATTCACCCCTCCACTTT. It encodes CASSSGSYNSPLHF.

Here the CDR3 reads CASSQKSNQPQHF. The CDR3 DNA follows: TGTGCCAGCAGCCAGAAAAGCAATCAGCCCCAGCATTTT. V and J are TRBV14 and TRBJ1-5; D is unresolved. Per the germline V gene, CDR1 is SGHDN and CDR2 is FVKESK. The V end was cut by 3 bases, the J end by 1 base, with 4 bases between. The CDR3 runs 13 residues.

The CDR3 sequence is CATSRGPAGVNNEQFF. The CDR3 DNA follows: TGTGCCACCAGCAGAGGCCCAGCGGGAGTTAACAATGAGCAGTTCTTC. The chain has TRBV15 and TRBJ2-1; the match to TRBD2 covers 8 bases. The CDR3 is 16 residues long. Per the germline V gene, CDR1 is LNHNV and CDR2 is YYDKDF (reference sequence). J gave up 5 bases and V 1 base, and 7 bases lay outside the gene matches.

CDR3 protein: CASSQSRLTNEKLFF. The CDR3 DNA follows: TGTGCCAGCAGCCAATCCCGGTTGACTAATGAAAAACTGTTTTTT. V usage is TRBV14 and J usage is TRBJ1-4; D gene uncertain. This CDR3 contains 15 residues. V was pared by 2 bases and J by 2 bases, with 9 bases between. Germline-derived CDR1 and CDR2 are SGHDN and FVKESK.

This clone was detected only once. V gene TRBV6-5 combines with J gene TRBJ2-7; 7 nucleotides match TRBD2. With V trimmed by 6 bases and J by 6 bases, 11 bases remained unmatched. Germline loops: CDR1 MNHEY, CDR2 SVGAGI. The CDR3 has 14 residues. CDR3 sequence: CASRVGGEYFEQYF. CDR3 sequence (DNA): TGTGCCAGCAGGGTGGGGGGGGAGTACTTCGAGCAGTACTTC.

The chain is built from TRBV19 and TRBJ2-5; D gene unclear. The length of the CDR3 is 15 residues. The V end lost 6 bases, the J end lost 5 bases, and 19 bases lay between the germline ends. Germline lookup yields CDR1 LNHDA and CDR2 SQIVND (reference sequence). The CDR3 sequence is CASSSLWGSRETQYF. Written as DNA, the CDR3 is TGTGCCAGTAGCTCCCTGTGGGGTAGCCGGGAGACCCAGTACTTC.

The rearrangement links TRBV5-1 to TRBJ2-5; 7 bases are shared with TRBD1. Trimming took 0 bases from V and 5 from J; bases not matched to a gene: 10. CDR3 size: 16 residues. Germline V gene sequence: CDR1 SGHRS, CDR2 YFSETQ. CDR3 amino acids: CASSLEAGGLRETQYF. The CDR3 coding sequence is TGCGCCAGCAGCTTGGAGGCAGGGGGTCTGAGGGAGACCCAGTACTTC.

This clone was seen a few times. This chain uses TRBV10-1 with TRBJ2-1; the match to TRBD2 covers 10 bases. The CDR3 loop spans 14 amino acids. Trimming at V came to 5 bases and at J to 10 bases, leaving 8 bases not matched to a gene. Per germline, CDR1 WNHNN and CDR2 SYGVQD (reference sequence). CDR3 nucleotides: TGCGCCAGCAGTTCCCTAGCGGGAGCGGGGGAGCAGTTCTTC. Residues: CASSSLAGAGEQFF.

This chain links TRBV7-8 with TRBJ1-6; D may be TRBD1 (5 bases). V was shortened by 4 bases and J by 7 bases, with 11 bases between the two germline ends. The CDR3 runs to 14 residues. Germline CDR1 and CDR2: SGHVS and FQNEAQ. This CDR3 reads CASSSGGNNSPLHF. The CDR3 DNA sequence: TGTGCCAGCAGCTCGGGGGGAAACAATTCACCCCTCCACTTT.

This sequence joins TRBV7-2 and TRBJ2-2; D unresolved. The V end lost 8 bases, the J end lost 4 bases, and 14 bases lay between the germline ends. From germline, CDR1 is SGHTA and CDR2 FQGNSA. CDR3 length: 14 residues. As DNA, the CDR3 is TGTGCCAGCCCTGGACCTTCGGGCACCGGGGAGCTGTTTTTT. Translation: CASPGPSGTGELFF.

In DNA, the CDR3 is TGCAGCGTTGTGGACGGGGCAGACACTGAAGCTTTCTTT. Encoded protein: CSVVDGADTEAFF. J is TRBJ1-1 and V is TRBV29-1; tentatively, D is TRBD1 (5 bases). This CDR3 comprises 13 residues. Trimming removed 4 bases at V and 3 bases at J, with 12 bases between. Germline CDR1 SQVTM, CDR2 ANQGSEA. The whole variable domain, filled in from reference TRBV29-1 and TRBJ1-1, reads SAVISQKPSRDICQRGTSLTIQCQVDSQVTMMFWYRQQPGQSLTLIATANQGSEATYESGFVIDKFPISRPNLTFSTLTVSNMSPEDSSIYLCSVVDGADTEAFFGQGTRLTVV.

This clone has more than one count but fewer than ten. This CDR3 is CASSAGTPLSYTF. CDR3 coding DNA: TGTGCCAGCAGCGCCGGGACCCCCTTGAGCTACACCTTC. This chain connects TRBV13 to TRBJ1-2, with TRBD1 as a possible D gene (5 bases). The CDR3 is made up of 13 amino acids. CDR1 PRHDT and CDR2 FYEKMQ come from the germline V gene (reference sequence). With 5 bases removed from V and 9 bases from J, the gap between germline ends came to 16 bases.

The rearrangement links TRBV6-6 to TRBJ2-1; 12 nucleotides line up with TRBD2. The V and J ends lost 5 bases and 7 bases, in that order; junction bases with no gene match: 12. Germline CDR1 is MNHNY and CDR2 is SVGAGI (reference sequence). The CDR3 is made up of 17 amino acids. CDR3 DNA: TGTGCCAGCAGTCGCCCCCGGTCTAGCGGGAGGGATAATGAGCAGTTCTTC. Translated, it gives CASSRPRSSGRDNEQFF.

The V gene is TRBV6-5, the J gene TRBJ1-2, with D perhaps TRBD1 (6 bases). The CDR3 extends over 13 amino acids. V was shortened by 5 bases and J by 2 bases, with 9 bases between the two germline ends. Germline V gene data show CDR1 as MNHEY and CDR2 as SVGAGI. CDR3 residues: CASSLDRNYGYTF. The CDR3 region has the DNA TGTGCCAGCAGTCTTGACAGGAACTATGGCTACACCTTC.

V is TRBV28 and J is TRBJ2-7, with D possibly matching TRBD1 (6 bases). This CDR3 comprises 12 residues. V was trimmed by 5 bases and J by 4 bases, leaving 9 bases between them. Germline V gene sequence: CDR1 MDHEN, CDR2 SYDVKM. The CDR3 DNA sequence: TGTGCCAGCAGTGCGGACAGTTACGAGCAGTACTTC. This codes for CASSADSYEQYF.

The rearrangement links TRBV19 to TRBJ2-5; 8 nucleotides align to TRBD1. CDR3 length equals 14 residues. Germline-derived CDR1 and CDR2 are LNHDA and SQIVND (reference sequence). With V trimmed by 6 bases and J by 5 bases, 8 bases remained unmatched. For the CDR3, the DNA is TGTGCCAGTAGCCCCCAGGGGGCTGGGGAGACCCAGTACTTC. It is translated as CASSPQGAGETQYF.

The chain employs TRBV6-5 and TRBJ2-7; TRBD2 matches at 12 bases. The CDR3 is 14 amino acids. V dropped 7 bases and J dropped 7; count of bases not matched to a gene: 8. The V gene's germline CDR1 is MNHEY and CDR2 SVGAGI. In DNA, the CDR3 is TGTGCCAGCACTAAGACTAGCGGGAGTAGTGAGCAGTACTTC. This codes for CASTKTSGSSEQYF.

This chain uses TRBV11-2 with TRBJ2-5; 9 bases are shared with TRBD2. J was trimmed by 4 bases and V by 4 bases; bases with no gene match: 16. The CDR3 extends over 18 amino acids. Germline V gene lookup returns CDR1 SGHAT and CDR2 FQNNGV. The CDR3 here is CASSSQRLAELARETQYF. The CDR3 DNA is TGTGCCAGCAGCTCGCAGAGACTAGCGGAGTTAGCTAGAGAGACCCAGTACTTC.

The chain links TRBV2 to TRBJ2-7; D uncertain. Trimming removed 4 bases from V and 6 bases from J, with 16 bases in between. The CDR3 runs 14 residues. The V gene's germline CDR1 is SNHLY and CDR2 FYNNEI. The CDR3 loop is CASSAVGTLGEQYF. In DNA form, the CDR3 reads TGTGCCAGCAGTGCGGTGGGCACCTTAGGCGAGCAGTACTTC.

The chain joins TRBV28 to TRBJ1-4; D remains unclear. The CDR3 contains 14 residues. V was pared by 7 bases and J by 3 bases, with 12 bases between. CDR1 and CDR2 from the germline V gene are MDHEN and SYDVKM. This CDR3 is CASKNPGANEKLFF. The CDR3 nucleotides are TGTGCCAGCAAGAACCCGGGAGCTAATGAAAAACTGTTTTTT. The full variable domain, completed using reference TRBV28 and TRBJ1-4, is DVKVTQSSRYLVKRTGEKVFLECVQDMDHENMFWYRQDPGLGLRLIYFSYDVKMKEKGDIPEGYSVSREKKERFSLILESASTNQTSMYLCASKNPGANEKLFFGSGTQLSVL.

This clone showed up just once. This chain connects TRBV5-1 to TRBJ2-1; 9 bases align to TRBD1. CDR3 length: 17 residues. The V segment lost 0 bases and the J segment 1 base; nucleotides outside the gene matches: 5. CDR1 SGHRS and CDR2 YFSETQ come from the germline V gene. The CDR3 is CASSLVAGQGSYNEQFF. The CDR3, as DNA: TGCGCCAGCAGCTTGGTGGCGGGACAGGGTTCCTACAATGAGCAGTTCTTC.

Only one count was recorded for this clone. V gene TRBV6-5 combines with J gene TRBJ2-7, with TRBD1 as a possible D gene (6 bases). Trimming took off 8 bases at V and 5 bases at J, with 13 bases between the two ends. CDR1 MNHEY and CDR2 SVGAGI come from the germline V gene. This CDR3 has 12 residues. CDR3 nucleotide sequence: TGTGCCAGCGGGGGCCGAAGGAACGAGCAGTACTTC. The encoded protein is CASGGRRNEQYF.

The V and J genes are TRBV5-1 and TRBJ1-5; the D gene is possibly TRBD1 (6 bases). The CDR3 has 15 residues. V dropped 1 base and J dropped 7 bases, with 15 bases sitting between them. Germline-derived CDR1 and CDR2 are SGHRS and YFSETQ. The CDR3 DNA is TGCGCCAGCAGCTTGAATCCAGGGGCCCTCCAGCCCCAGCATTTT. This codes for CASSLNPGALQPQHF. Supplemented by reference TRBV5-1 and TRBJ1-5, the full variable domain reads KAGVTQTPRYLIKTRGQQVTLSCSPISGHRSVSWYQQTPGQGLQFLFEYFSETQRNKGNFPGRFSGRQFSNSRSEMNVSTLELGDSALYLCASSLNPGALQPQHFGDGTRLSIL.

The chain links TRBV7-6 to TRBJ2-5, with 15 bases aligning to TRBD2. Trimming cost V 6 bases and J 4 bases; bases outside gene matches: 15. CDR1 is SGHVS and CDR2 is FNYEAQ in the germline V gene. The CDR3 contains 19 residues. The CDR3 DNA follows: TGTGCCAGCAGTTGGACTAGCGGGAGGGCCTGGGGAACGGGAGAGACCCAGTACTTC. Its protein product is CASSWTSGRAWGTGETQYF.

The chain employs TRBV28 and TRBJ1-2; unclear D gene. Germline CDR1 is MDHEN and CDR2 is SYDVKM. The CDR3 loop spans 13 amino acids. V was pared by 5 bases and J by 4 bases, with 11 bases between. CDR3 amino acids: CASSSGATYGYTF. The CDR3 nucleotides read TGTGCCAGCAGTAGTGGCGCCACCTATGGCTACACCTTC.

The chain employs TRBV24-1 and TRBJ1-4; D is unclear. The CDR3 runs to 16 residues. Trimming shortened V by 3 bases and J by 1 base, and 11 bases separated the two germline ends. Germline V CDR1 and CDR2: KGHDR, SFDVKD. Here the CDR3 DNA reads TGTGCCACCAGTGATATAAAGCGAGGAACTAATGAAAAACTGTTTTTT. Encoded protein: CATSDIKRGTNEKLFF.

The chain joins TRBV6-5 to TRBJ1-2, with TRBD1 as a possible D gene (5 bases). Per the germline V gene, CDR1 is MNHEY and CDR2 is SVGAGI. V was clipped by 8 bases and J by 4 bases, with 14 bases between them. The CDR3 has 13 residues. The CDR3 nucleotides are TGTGCCAGCGCGTTTGGGGGGTCCTATGGCTACACCTTC. Protein: CASAFGGSYGYTF.

V usage is TRBV7-2 and J usage is TRBJ1-1; 7 bases fit TRBD1. J was trimmed by 9 bases and V by 5 bases; bases with no gene match: 18. The CDR3 covers 16 residues. The germline V gene has CDR1 SGHTA and CDR2 FQGNSA. CDR3 in amino acids: CASSPKVGQALRKAFF. In nucleotides, the CDR3 is TGTGCCAGCAGCCCCAAGGTCGGACAGGCCCTCCGGAAAGCTTTCTTT.

The chain employs TRBV28 and TRBJ2-3; D gene uncertain. CDR1 and CDR2 (germline): MDHEN, SYDVKM. V gave up 8 bases and J gave up 2 bases, with 8 bases separating them. This CDR3 has 12 residues. CDR3 sequence: CASSQDTDTQYF. CDR3 coding DNA: TGTGCCAGCTCCCAGGACACAGATACGCAGTATTTT.